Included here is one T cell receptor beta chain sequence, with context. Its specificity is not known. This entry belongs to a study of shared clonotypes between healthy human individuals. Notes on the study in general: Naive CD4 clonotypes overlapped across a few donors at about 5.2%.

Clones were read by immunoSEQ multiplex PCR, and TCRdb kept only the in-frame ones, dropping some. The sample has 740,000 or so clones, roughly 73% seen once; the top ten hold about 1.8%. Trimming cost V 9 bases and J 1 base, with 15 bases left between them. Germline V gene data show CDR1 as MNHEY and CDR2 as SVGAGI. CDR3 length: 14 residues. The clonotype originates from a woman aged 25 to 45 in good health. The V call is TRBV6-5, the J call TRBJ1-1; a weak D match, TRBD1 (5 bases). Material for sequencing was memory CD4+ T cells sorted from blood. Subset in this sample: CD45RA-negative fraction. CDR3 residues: CASKTSTANTEAFF. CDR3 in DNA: TGTGCCAGTAAAACCTCGACAGCGAACACTGAAGCTTTCTTT.